This T cell receptor (beta chain) was sequenced in a study of shared clonotypes between healthy human individuals. Worth noting for this clone: Other DNA sequences in this sample translate to the same CDR3.

Method: immunoSEQ multiplex PCR; TCRdb's copy keeps in-frame clones and lacks some. The sample includes 1,500,000 or so clones, roughly 96% of them seen just once. CDR1 is ENHRY, CDR2 SYGVKD, per germline. With 6 bases clipped from V and 3 bases from J, the junction kept 6 bases outside the gene matches. The CDR3 runs to 14 residues. The J gene is TRBJ2-7, the V gene TRBV10-3; 9 nucleotides line up with TRBD1. The clonotype originates from a man younger than 45 in good health. What was sequenced was naive CD4+ T cells sorted from blood. Subset described: CD45RA+ positively selected. This CDR3 is CAIRPGQGYYEQYF. The CDR3 coding sequence is TGTGCCATCAGACCGGGACAGGGTTACTACGAGCAGTACTTC.